This T cell receptor beta chain is drawn from a study of T cells after yellow fever vaccination (dated by TCRdb to the late 2010s). Background on the whole study: Libraries from fractions with low cell numbers were prepared with the SMART-Seq v4 Ultra Low Input RNA kit. To follow T-cell clones before and after both primary and booster YFV17D yellow fever vaccination, bulk TCR alpha and beta repertoires underwent longitudinal sequencing. Two healthy male donors, one aged 18 to 30 and one aged 30 to 40 years, made up the cohort. Bulk PBMC replicates and cell subsets were isolated from blood drawn at multiple timepoints before and after both primary and secondary immunization. On the study overall, not on this receptor specifically: Compared with the primary T-cell response, the secondary T-cell response was faster but weaker, reaching its peak on day 5 rather than on day 15. Most clones expanded after primary vaccination were re-detected after the booster (around 96% of CD4 and roughly 87% of CD8), suggesting broad memory maintenance. A small fraction of clonotypes showed up in both the CD4 and CD8 compartments, probably as a result of convergent recombination. Because the study included only a couple of donors, the extent to which the findings can be generalized is limited. FACS-sorted repertoires could contain abundant contaminating clonotypes from the bulk population, so computational filtering was required.

This clonotype was observed a handful of times. Its antigen is currently not known. No much larger clone is present one base from it, and per-base qualities are unavailable. Synthesis of TCR cDNA relied on 5'RACE template switching, a step that introduced a universal primer site along with unique molecular identifiers. Priming for cDNA synthesis came from both the TCR alpha and TCR beta constant segments. Library amplification used two PCR steps, and the second PCR step added sample barcodes and sequencing adapters. Sequencing of the libraries was done on either Illumina HiSeq 2500 (2x100 bp) or NovaSeq (2x150 bp). The paper's processing steps were these. MIGEC handled demultiplexing of reads and collapsing into UMI consensus sequences, while MiXCR performed V(D)J alignment. Vaccine-responding clonotypes were defined with edgeR using replicate PBMC samples, requiring FDR below 0.01 and a log2 fold change above 5 up to day 15. Each bulk clonotype was labeled CD4 or CD8 based on which sequenced repertoire, CD4 or CD8, contained the clonotype at higher abundance. TCRdb cleaned the public reads at Q25 with fastp, built clones with MiXCR and kept in-frame beta chains. Each record represents a unique CDR3 protein, reported with the most common genes and DNA among its rows. The V and J calls were determined by TCRdb, not by the authors. Within this sample are 500,000 to 650,000 distinct CDR3 sequences, with roughly 13% of them counted one time only. Jointly, the top ten make up over 12% of the sample.

The treatment or condition label here, explained by the study, means: live attenuated yellow fever vaccine strain. At every blood-draw timepoint, two biological replicates of bulk PBMCs were collected. PBMCs were isolated from peripheral blood using a standard Ficoll-Paque protocol. TriZol was used to extract RNA from bulk PBMCs, CD4 and CD8 fractions, and dextramer-positive and dextramer-negative fractions. Sequenced here: PBMCs, sampled on the day of the yellow fever booster vaccination. This receptor was taken from a man aged 25-45 years who received the YFV17D yellow fever vaccine.

The nucleotide sequence reads as follows: TGTGCCAGCAGCTTATTCGGGAGAAGAGGAAATGAGCAGTTCTTC. This encodes CASSLFGRRGNEQFF. This chain joins TRBV7-2 to TRBJ2-1; TRBD2 might be the D gene, on 6 matching bases. The CDR3 numbers 15 residues from cysteine through phenylalanine. Just the 45-base CDR3 DNA is kept, in frame starting at base 1. V is shortened by 2 bases, J by 7 bases, and the region joining them spans 15 bases. The germline V gene specifies SGHTA as CDR1 and FQGNSA as CDR2.